One and the same sample provided the 9 T cell receptor beta chains below, sequenced in a study of cytomegalovirus exposure and HLA in healthy donors. The PCR used 60 Vbeta and 13 Jbeta primers. The data were produced by immunoSEQ multiplex PCR, yet TCRdb's version contains in-frame clones alone and is incomplete. Among 150,000 to 180,000 clones listed, nearly 80% were seen once. The sample taken for sequencing was PBMCs. The receptors derive from a man aged 25 to 40 in good health and CMV-seropositive.

The rearrangement joins TRBV28 to TRBJ1-5; perhaps TRBD1 as D (6 bases). CDR3 length: 15 residues. V gave up 6 bases and J gave up 2 bases, with 14 bases separating them. Germline CDR1 MDHEN, CDR2 SYDVKM. CDR3 DNA sequence: TGTGCCAGCAGCCTTTCGGGGGGGCGCAATCAGCCCCAGCATTTT. As protein: CASSLSGGRNQPQHF.

Of note for this clone: In the same sample, other DNA sequences code for this CDR3. This chain uses TRBV5-1 with TRBJ2-5, with TRBD1 matching 7 bases. This CDR3 spans 14 amino acids. V dropped 4 bases and J dropped 2; count of bases not matched to a gene: 5. Germline values: CDR1 SGHRS, CDR2 YFSETQ. CDR3 nucleotide sequence: TGCGCCAGCAGCCGGACAGGCCTTCAAGAGACCCAGTACTTC. It encodes CASSRTGLQETQYF.

This clone was counted only a few times. V usage is TRBV4-1 and J usage is TRBJ2-7, with TRBD1 matching 7 bases. J was trimmed by 5 bases and V by 4 bases; bases with no gene match: 8. The CDR3 is 14 amino acids. Germline V CDR1 and CDR2: MGHRA, YSYEKL. The CDR3 here is CASSLLTGYDEQYF. The DNA of the CDR3 is TGCGCCAGCAGCCTCCTGACAGGGTACGACGAGCAGTACTTC.

The chain joins TRBV5-1 to TRBJ2-2; 7 nucleotides align to TRBD2. Germline trimming cut 2 bases from V and 6 bases from J; bases unmatched to any gene: 10. This CDR3 is 16 amino acids long. Germline assignment: CDR1 SGHRS and CDR2 YFSETQ. Here the CDR3 reads CASSLQPGGEAGELFF. The CDR3 bases are TGCGCCAGCAGCTTACAACCGGGAGGAGAGGCCGGGGAGCTGTTTTTT.

The rearrangement links TRBV30 to TRBJ1-1; D perhaps matches TRBD1 (5 bases). The V gene's germline CDR1 is GTSNPN and CDR2 SVGIG (reference sequence). CDR3 length equals 13 residues. Trimming shortened V by 5 bases and J by 5 bases, and 15 bases separated the two germline ends. The CDR3 loop reads CAWGADRWTEAFF. The CDR3 bases are TGTGCCTGGGGGGCGGATAGGTGGACTGAAGCTTTCTTT.

The CDR3 sequence: CASRSIGELFF. CDR3 sequence (DNA): TGTGCCAGCAGGTCAATCGGGGAGCTGTTTTTT. The chain is built from TRBV6-1 and TRBJ2-2; D is uncertain. Germline-derived CDR1 and CDR2 are MNHNS and SASEGT. V lost 6 bases and J lost 7, with 6 bases in between. This CDR3 has 11 amino acids.

The chain couples TRBV7-3 to TRBJ2-5, with a weak D call TRBD2 (6 bases). V was clipped by 1 base and J by 5 bases, with 17 bases between them. The CDR3 runs 16 residues. Germline-derived CDR1 and CDR2 are SGHTA and FQGTGA. The CDR3 sequence is CASSLSGVGGGETQYF. The CDR3 nucleotides are TGTGCCAGCAGCTTAAGTGGCGTCGGGGGTGGTGAGACCCAGTACTTC.

The V and J genes are TRBV6-6 and TRBJ1-5; 7 bases map to TRBD1. Germline lookup yields CDR1 MNHNY and CDR2 SVGAGI (reference sequence). J was trimmed by 7 bases and V by 6 bases; bases with no gene match: 6. This CDR3 comprises 13 residues. The CDR3 DNA follows: TGTGCCAGCAGGCAGGGGGTCGTGCAGCCCCAGCATTTT. Amino acids: CASRQGVVQPQHF.

This clone was seen once. The V and J genes are TRBV28 and TRBJ1-4; TRBD1 agrees at 9 bases. The germline gives CDR1 MDHEN, CDR2 SYDVKM. V lost 8 bases to trimming and J lost 7 bases; unmatched junction nucleotides: 11. CDR3 size: 15 residues. The CDR3 sequence: CASRAGDRVFEKLFF. In nucleotides, the CDR3 is TGTGCCAGCCGAGCGGGGGACAGGGTCTTTGAAAAACTGTTTTTT.